This TCR beta chain originates from a study of shared clonotypes between healthy human individuals. A note on this clone: Its antigen remains unknown.

The germline gives CDR1 MNHNS, CDR2 SASEGT. CDR3 length: 14 residues. V dropped 8 bases and J dropped 4; count of bases not matched to a gene: 9. TCRdb's copy holds only in-frame clones and misses some; the assay was immunoSEQ multiplex PCR. The top ten hold around 0.14% of the sample, which has roughly 2.6 million clones, approximately 90% seen once. General study points: Compared with clonotypes that all four donors shared, non-shared clonotypes had lower generation probabilities. The study generally estimated greater richness for naive than memory subsets.

The sequence derives from a young man in good health. Sequencing was done on a sample of naive CD4+ T cells sorted from blood. The subset denotes: CD45RA+ positively selected. This sequence joins TRBV6-1 and TRBJ2-5, with 8 positions matching TRBD2. The CDR3 bases are TGTGCCAGCTTACGGGGGGGAGGTGGAGAGACCCAGTACTTC. Residues: CASLRGGGGETQYF.